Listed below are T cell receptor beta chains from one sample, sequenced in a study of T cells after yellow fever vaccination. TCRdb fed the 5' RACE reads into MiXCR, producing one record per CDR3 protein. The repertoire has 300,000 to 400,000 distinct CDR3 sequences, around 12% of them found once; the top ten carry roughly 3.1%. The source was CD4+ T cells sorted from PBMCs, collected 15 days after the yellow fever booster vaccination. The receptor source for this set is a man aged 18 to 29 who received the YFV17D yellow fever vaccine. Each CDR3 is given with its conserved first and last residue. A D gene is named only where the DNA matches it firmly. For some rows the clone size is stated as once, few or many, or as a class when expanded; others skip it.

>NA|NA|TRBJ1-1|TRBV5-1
TGCGCCAGCAGCGTGACAGTAATGAACACTGAAGCTTTCTTT
CASSVTVMNTEAFF
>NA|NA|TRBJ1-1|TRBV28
TGTGCCAGCAGATACAGGTCCGCAGTAAACACTGAAGCTTTCTTT
CASRYRSAVNTEAFF
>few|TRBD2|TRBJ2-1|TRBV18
TGTGCCAGCTCCCCCGGGACTAGCGGGAGATATGAGCAGTTCTTC
CASSPGTSGRYEQFF
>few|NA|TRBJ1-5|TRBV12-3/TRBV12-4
TGTGCCAGCAGTTTGTGGAGGGCTCAGCCCCAGCATTTT
CASSLWRAQPQHF
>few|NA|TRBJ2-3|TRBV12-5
TGTGCTAGTGGTTTTCCAGAAAGGGGAGATACGCAGTATTTT
CASGFPERGDTQYF
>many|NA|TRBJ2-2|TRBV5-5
TGTGCCAGCAGCTCGACCAGAAACACCGGGGAGCTGTTTTTT
CASSSTRNTGELFF
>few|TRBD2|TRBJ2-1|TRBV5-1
TGCGCCAGCAGGGCCACTAGCGGGGGTTCCTACAATGAGCAGTTCTTC
CASRATSGGSYNEQFF
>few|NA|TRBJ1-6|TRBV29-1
TGCAGCGTTGCTGAAGGGACTAATTCACCCCTCCACTTT
CSVAEGTNSPLHF
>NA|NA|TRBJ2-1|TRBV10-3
TGTGCCATCAGTGAGTCCGGGGGTTCCTACAATGAGCAGTTCTTC
CAISESGGSYNEQFF
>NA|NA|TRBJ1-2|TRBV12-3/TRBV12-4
TGTGCCAGCAGTTTTCTGGGGGCGGGCTATGGCTACACCTTC
CASSFLGAGYGYTF
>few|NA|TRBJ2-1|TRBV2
TGTGCCAGCAGTGAGCGGCTAGGGAACTACAATGAGCAGTTCTTC
CASSERLGNYNEQFF
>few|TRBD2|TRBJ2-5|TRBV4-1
TGCGCCAGCAGCCAAGGACTAGCGGGGACTCAAGAGACCCAGTACTTC
CASSQGLAGTQETQYF
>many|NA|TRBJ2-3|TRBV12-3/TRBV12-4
TGTGCCAGCAGTTTGTCAGGGACGGGCCTGGCGCAGTATTTT
CASSLSGTGLAQYF
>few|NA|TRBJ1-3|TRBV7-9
TGTGCCAGCAGCTTAGCCGAGATCTATGACAGCGCTGGAAACACCATATATTTT
CASSLAEIYDSAGNTIYF
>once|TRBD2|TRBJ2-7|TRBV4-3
TGCGCCAGCAGCCAAGCCTCTAGCGGGGGCCCCATGGGGGAGCAGTACTTC
CASSQASSGGPMGEQYF
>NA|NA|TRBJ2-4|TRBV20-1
TGCAGTGCTCCGGACCCCAATGGGGGAAACATTCAGTACTTC
CSAPDPNGGNIQYF
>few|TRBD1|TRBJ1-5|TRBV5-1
TGCGCCAGCAGCTTGACAGGGGACCCCAATCAGCCCCAGCATTTT
CASSLTGDPNQPQHF
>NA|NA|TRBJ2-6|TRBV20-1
TGCAGTGCTAGGGCCGGAGGGGCCAACGTCCTGACTTTC
CSARAGGANVLTF
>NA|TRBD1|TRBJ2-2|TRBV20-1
TGCAGTGCAAGCATAGGGACAGGGGGCTGGGGCACCGGGGAGCTGTTTTTT
CSASIGTGGWGTGELFF
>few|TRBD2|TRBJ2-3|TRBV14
TGTGCCAGCAGCCAATGGACTAGCGGCACAGATACGCAGTATTTT
CASSQWTSGTDTQYF
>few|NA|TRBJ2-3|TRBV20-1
TGCAGTGCCCGGGGCCCGAAAACTGCAGATACGCAGTATTTT
CSARGPKTADTQYF
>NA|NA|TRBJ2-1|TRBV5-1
TGCGCCAGCAGCTTGGCCATCCCTTCGTCCTACAATGAGCAGTTCTTC
CASSLAIPSSYNEQFF
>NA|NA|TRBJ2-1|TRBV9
TGTGCCAGCAGCGTAGCGGGGTCCTACAATGAGCAGTTCTTC
CASSVAGSYNEQFF
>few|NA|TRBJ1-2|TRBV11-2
TGTGCCAGCAGCTCCCCCCAGGGTTATGGCTACACCTTC
CASSSPQGYGYTF
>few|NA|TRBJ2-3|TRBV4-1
TGCGCCAGCAGCCAAGACCCCTTTGGGGTTGCGGATACGCAGTATTTT
CASSQDPFGVADTQYF
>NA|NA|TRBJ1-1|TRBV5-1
TGCGCCAGCACCCTTTTGGCAGGGGACACTGAAGCTTTCTTT
CASTLLAGDTEAFF
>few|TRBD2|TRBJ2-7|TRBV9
TGTGCCAGCAGCGTAGGGGGCCTAGCGGGCCGGCTCTCAGAGCAGTACTTC
CASSVGGLAGRLSEQYF
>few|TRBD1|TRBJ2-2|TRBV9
TGTGCCAGCAGCCCCCGGACAGGGATCCCCGGGGAGCTGTTTTTT
CASSPRTGIPGELFF
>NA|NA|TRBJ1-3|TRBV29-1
TGCAGCGGGAAGAACTCTGGAAACACCATATATTTT
CSGKNSGNTIYF
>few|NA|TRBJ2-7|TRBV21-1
TGTGCCAGCAGCAAAGCGCTTGGACAAACCTACGAGCAGTACTTC
CASSKALGQTYEQYF
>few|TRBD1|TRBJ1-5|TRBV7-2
TGTGCCAGCAGCTTGACAGGGGCGGTTCAGCCCCAGCATTTT
CASSLTGAVQPQHF
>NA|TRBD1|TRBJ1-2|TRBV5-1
TGCGCCAGCAGCTGGGACACAGGGGCCGGTGGCTACACCTTC
CASSWDTGAGGYTF
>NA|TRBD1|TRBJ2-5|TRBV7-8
TGTGCCAGCAGCCACAGGGGCAGGGAGACCCAGTACTTC
CASSHRGRETQYF
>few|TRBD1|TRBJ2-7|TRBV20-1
TGCAGTGCTAAACCGGGACAGGGTCCCTACGAGCAGTACTTC
CSAKPGQGPYEQYF
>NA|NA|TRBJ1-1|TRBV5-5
TGTGCCAGCAGCCCGACGGGACCGCGGAACACTGAAGCTTTCTTT
CASSPTGPRNTEAFF
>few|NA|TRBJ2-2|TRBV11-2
TGTGCCACCAGAAGGATTCGGGACGGGGAGCTGTTTTTT
CATRRIRDGELFF
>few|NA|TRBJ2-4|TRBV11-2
TGTGCCAGCAGCTTAGAGACAGAAAACATTCAGTACTTC
CASSLETENIQYF
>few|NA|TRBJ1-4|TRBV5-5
TGTGCCAGCAGCTTAAACGGGTGGCCCGAAAAACTGTTTTTT
CASSLNGWPEKLFF
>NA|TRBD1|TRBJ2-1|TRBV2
TGTGCCAGCAGCGGTGGGAGGACAGGGGCCTACAATGAGCAGTTCTTC
CASSGGRTGAYNEQFF